Presented here are 8 T cell receptor beta chains from one specimen sequenced in a study of naive and memory T cell subsets. Two oligonucleotides, mixed equimolar, formed the beta constant-region primer covering TRBC1 and TRBC2. In TCRdb, the UMI-ligation and nested PCR reads were re-called with MiXCR into one record per CDR3 protein. Of 77,000 or so distinct CDR3 sequences listed, around 13% are singletons. Sequenced: central memory CD4+ T cells from blood. These receptors all come from a human donor in good health.

This clonotype showed up just a few times. The genes are TRBV2 and TRBJ1-2, with 7 bases aligning to TRBD1. V lost 1 base to trimming and J lost 4 bases; unmatched junction nucleotides: 0. The CDR3 has 13 amino acids. Per germline, CDR1 SNHLY and CDR2 FYNNEI. CDR3 amino acids: CASSEEGAYGYTF. CDR3 coding DNA: TGTGCCAGCAGTGAAGAGGGGGCCTATGGCTACACCTTC.

V is TRBV6-5 and J is TRBJ2-3; D perhaps matches TRBD2 (6 bases). Germline lookup yields CDR1 MNHEY and CDR2 SVGAGI. Trimming shortened V by 4 bases and J by 0 bases, and 8 bases separated the two germline ends. The CDR3 is made up of 14 amino acids. The chain's CDR3 is CASSSGTSTDTQYF. CDR3 sequence (DNA): TGTGCCAGCAGTTCCGGGACTAGCACAGATACGCAGTATTTT.

DNA of the CDR3: TGCAGTGCTAGTGGAGAGAACAATCAGCCCCAGCATTTT. Encoded protein: CSASGENNQPQHF. This chain uses TRBV20-1 with TRBJ1-5; no definite D call. V dropped 3 bases and J dropped 3 bases, with 9 bases sitting between them. CDR3 length equals 13 residues. Germline CDR1 is DFQATT and CDR2 is SNEGSKA (reference sequence).

This clonotype has a count of ten or more. This sequence joins TRBV29-1 and TRBJ2-3; possible D gene TRBD1, 5 bases. Between the trimmed V and J ends, which lost 4 bases and 0 bases, there was a span of 14 bases. In germline, CDR1 is SQVTM, CDR2 ANQGSEA. The CDR3 consists of 15 residues. The CDR3 nucleotides read TGCAGCGTTGGCGACAGATTTTCTAGCACAGATACGCAGTATTTT. This codes for CSVGDRFSSTDTQYF.

In this sample, this clonotype turned up many times. This chain joins TRBV7-9 and TRBJ1-1; D unresolved. With 7 bases removed from V and 2 bases from J, the gap between germline ends came to 5 bases. The CDR3 totals 11 residues. Germline V gene data show CDR1 as SEHNR and CDR2 as FQNEAQ (reference sequence). This chain's CDR3 is CASTTNTEAFF. The CDR3, as DNA: TGTGCCAGCACCACCAACACTGAAGCTTTCTTT.

In its sample, this clonotype was seen many times. V is TRBV7-2 and J is TRBJ2-7; perhaps TRBD1 as D (6 bases). The CDR3 totals 15 residues. V was cut by 1 base and J by 3 bases, with 13 bases left in between. Germline CDR1 SGHTA, CDR2 FQGNSA. The CDR3 nucleotides read TGTGCCAGCAGCTTAGAAGGGGGAAGTTTCTACGAGCAGTACTTC. The encoded protein is CASSLEGGSFYEQYF.

This clonotype came up many times. J is TRBJ2-1 and V is TRBV20-1, with 13 bases lining up with TRBD2. The germline V gene encodes CDR1 DFQATT and CDR2 SNEGSKA (reference sequence). The length of the CDR3 is 13 residues. Trimming removed 8 bases from V and 9 bases from J; junction bases left unmatched: 7. CDR3 region: CSHPGTSGIEQFF. For the CDR3, the DNA is TGCAGTCACCCCGGGACTAGCGGGATTGAGCAGTTCTTC.

This clonotype was seen only a few times. The V gene is TRBV2, the J gene TRBJ2-2, with 7 bases lining up with TRBD2. This CDR3 contains 12 residues. CDR1 and CDR2 from the germline V gene are SNHLY and FYNNEI. V dropped 8 bases and J dropped 7; count of bases not matched to a gene: 4. Here the CDR3 reads CASWRGNGELFF. In DNA form, the CDR3 reads TGTGCCAGCTGGCGGGGGAACGGGGAGCTGTTTTTT. Full variable domain (missing parts from reference TRBV2 and TRBJ2-2): EPEVTQTPSHQVTQMGQEVILRCVPISNHLYFYWYRQILGQKVEFLVSFYNNEISEKSEIFDDQFSVERPDGSNFTLKIRSTKLEDSAMYFCASWRGNGELFFGEGSRLTVL.